A single T cell receptor beta chain is shown here with its context. Original processing methods: Amplifying reference gene primers gave estimates of nucleated cell counts. TCRdb keeps only in-frame clones here, not all; method: immunoSEQ multiplex PCR. V, J and clone size are those of that table, while D and trimming were read from the DNA. In the table there are around 260,000 clones, around four fifths of which are singletons. The V gene lost 0 bases and the J gene lost 0 bases, with 7 bases spanning the gap. In germline, CDR1 is SGHKS, CDR2 YYEKEE (reference sequence). This CDR3 is built from 15 residues. The entry originates in a study of blood T cell repertoires in COVID-19.

This receptor was taken from a man in his sixties who had recovered from COVID-19. Sequenced: peripheral blood. The chain couples TRBV5-5 to TRBJ2-4, with D unresolved. The CDR3 spells CASSLAVLAKNIQYF. The DNA of the CDR3 is TGTGCCAGCAGCTTGGCCGTCCTAGCCAAAAACATTCAGTACTTC.